Following are 19 T cell receptor beta chains from one sample sequenced in a study of blood T cells in healthy people across ages. The authors ran a second PCR of about 7 to 11 cycles using a sample-barcoded 5' primer and a J-beta primer mix. TCRdb ran MiXCR on the 5' RACE reads and lists one entry per CDR3 protein. The repertoire holds 1.5 million to 2 million distinct CDR3 sequences, with roughly 49% as singletons. The source material was blood. These receptors were taken from a middle-aged woman in good health.

The chain links TRBV5-1 to TRBJ2-7, with unresolved D. The CDR3 length is 14 residues. Trimming cost V 5 bases and J 0 bases, with 12 bases left between them. The germline V gene has CDR1 SGHRS and CDR2 YFSETQ. CDR3 sequence reads: CASRSIPGSYEQYF. CDR3 sequence (DNA): TGCGCCAGCAGATCCATTCCGGGCTCCTACGAGCAGTACTTC. Full variable domain (rest looked up from reference TRBV5-1 and TRBJ2-7): KAGVTQTPRYLIKTRGQQVTLSCSPISGHRSVSWYQQTPGQGLQFLFEYFSETQRNKGNFPGRFSGRQFSNSRSEMNVSTLELGDSALYLCASRSIPGSYEQYFGPGTRLTVT.

This clonotype was seen only once. The chain links TRBV2 to TRBJ2-4, with 12 bases matching TRBD1. The J call may be in error: the DNA end matches TRBJ2-7 better. In germline, CDR1 is SNHLY, CDR2 FYNNEI. The CDR3 runs 13 residues. Written as DNA, the CDR3 is TGTGCCAGCACCGGGACAGGGGGCTTCGAGCAGTACTTC. This translates into CASTGTGGFEQYF.

This clonotype has more than one count but fewer than ten. The chain joins TRBV20-1 to TRBJ2-3; the D gene is possibly TRBD2 (6 bases). The CDR3 is made up of 14 amino acids. V lost 4 bases, J lost 0 bases, and 11 bases lay in between. The V gene's germline CDR1 is DFQATT and CDR2 SNEGSKA (reference sequence). The CDR3 nucleotides read TGCAGTGCTACCCGGGACTCCAGCACAGATACGCAGTATTTT. Protein: CSATRDSSTDTQYF.

The CDR3 loop reads CASSPRTSGPTTYNEQFF. CDR3 in DNA: TGTGCCAGCAGCCCGAGGACTAGCGGGCCCACTACCTACAATGAGCAGTTCTTC. The chain is built from TRBV7-2 and TRBJ2-1; 11 nucleotides agree with TRBD2. This CDR3 has 18 amino acids. V shed 5 bases, J shed 2 bases, and the junction held 11 bases outside the gene matches. Per germline, CDR1 SGHTA and CDR2 FQGNSA.

This clonotype was observed at least ten times. This chain connects TRBV20-1 to TRBJ2-5; 8 bases line up with TRBD1. This CDR3 is built from 12 residues. Germline assignment: CDR1 DFQATT and CDR2 SNEGSKA (reference sequence). The CDR3 here is CSAPDRGETQYF. The CDR3 DNA reads TGCAGCGCTCCCGACAGGGGCGAGACCCAGTACTTC.

This clonotype came up once. This chain joins TRBV7-2 and TRBJ1-5, with D hard to call. This CDR3 comprises 15 residues. CDR1 is SGHTA, CDR2 FQGNSA, per germline. V shed 0 bases and J shed 6 bases, with 12 bases lying between them. The CDR3 protein is CASSLATNSFQPQHF. The DNA of the CDR3 is TGTGCCAGCAGCTTAGCCACGAATTCATTTCAGCCCCAGCATTTT.

The chain is built from TRBV7-2 and TRBJ1-2; 11 bases line up with TRBD1. The germline V gene encodes CDR1 SGHTA and CDR2 FQGNSA. The CDR3 covers 15 residues. Unmatched junction bases numbered 10, after V lost 6 bases and J lost 7 bases. The CDR3 nucleotides read TGTGCCAGCAGACTCGGACAGGGGGCACACAGTGGCTACACCTTC. Its protein product is CASRLGQGAHSGYTF.

A single count supports this clonotype. A single base separates this from a much larger clone, so it may be a read error. V usage is TRBV6-6 and J usage is TRBJ2-5, with TRBD1 matching over 7 bases. Matching the DNA end better, TRBJ2-7 makes the J call doubtful. Germline V gives CDR1 MNHNY, CDR2 SVGAGI (reference sequence). The CDR3 is 17 residues long. The chain's CDR3 is CASSKLDRVGRTYEQYF. CDR3 sequence (DNA): TGTGCCAGCAGTAAACTAGACAGGGTCGGACGGACCTACGAGCAGTACTTC.

J is TRBJ1-2 and V is TRBV5-1; possible D gene TRBD1, 6 bases. The CDR3 length is 14 residues. Per germline, CDR1 SGHRS and CDR2 YFSETQ. V was clipped by 5 bases and J by 4 bases, with 15 bases between them. The CDR3 here is CASSHNPDSYGYTF. CDR3 in DNA: TGCGCCAGCAGTCATAACCCGGACAGCTATGGCTACACCTTC.

The J gene is TRBJ2-3, the V gene TRBV4-2; TRBD2 matches 12 bases. The CDR3 totals 18 residues. Germline V CDR1 and CDR2: LGHNA, YNFKEQ. The trim removed 0 bases at V and 5 bases at J, leaving 9 bases unmatched. The CDR3 DNA reads as TGTGCCAGCAGCCAAGAGGGGCTAGCGGGGGGGCATTTAGATACGCAGTATTTT. Its translation: CASSQEGLAGGHLDTQYF.

V usage is TRBV24-1 and J usage is TRBJ2-3; the D call may be TRBD1 or TRBD2 (5 bases each). The CDR3 loop spans 13 amino acids. The germline V and J ends were trimmed by 4 bases and 6 bases, with 10 bases remaining between them. Germline V lookup: CDR1 KGHDR, CDR2 SFDVKD. CDR3 nucleotide sequence: TGTGCCACCAGTGAGCTAGGGGAGGATACGCAGTATTTT. It translates to CATSELGEDTQYF.

V gene TRBV6-2 or TRBV6-3 combines with J gene TRBJ2-2; TRBD1 is a possible D gene (5 bases). Trimming removed 7 bases at V and 1 base at J, with 22 bases between. The CDR3 extends over 18 amino acids. Looked up from germline, CDR1 is MNHEY and CDR2 is SVGEGT. In nucleotides, the CDR3 is TGTGCCAGCAAGATTTTAGGGAATAGACAGAAGAACACCGGGGAGCTGTTTTTT. It translates to CASKILGNRQKNTGELFF.

This clonotype was counted between two and nine times. The chain has TRBV15 and TRBJ2-1; tentative D call: TRBD2 (6 bases). Germline CDR1 LNHNV, CDR2 YYDKDF (reference sequence). This CDR3 comprises 14 residues. Trimming cost V 0 bases and J 9 bases, with 12 bases left between them. CDR3 amino acids: CATSRDRLVGEQFF. CDR3 sequence (DNA): TGTGCCACCAGCAGAGATCGACTAGTTGGTGAGCAGTTCTTC. Complete variable domain (other parts from reference TRBV15 and TRBJ2-1): DAMVIQNPRYQVTQFGKPVTLSCSQTLNHNVMYWYQQKSSQAPKLLFHYYDKDFNNEADTPDNFQSRRPNTSFCFLDIRSPGLGDTAMYLCATSRDRLVGEQFFGPGTRLTVL.

The V call is TRBV11-1, the J call TRBJ2-1, with D possibly TRBD1 on 5 matching bases. V lost 4 bases and J 5 bases, leaving 27 bases between the germline ends. Germline CDR1 reads SGHAT; CDR2 reads FQDESV (reference sequence). CDR3 length: 19 amino acids. The CDR3 loop reads CASSSHYLSQGSSHNEQFF. CDR3 sequence (DNA): TGTGCCAGCAGCTCCCACTACCTTTCGCAGGGAAGTTCGCACAATGAGCAGTTCTTC.

Many counts were recorded for this clonotype. At one end, the junction sequence differs from germline, possibly due to a read error. This chain connects TRBV5-1 to TRBJ2-7; 7 bases match TRBD1. Germline CDR1 is SGHRS and CDR2 is YFSETQ. The CDR3 is 14 residues long. This CDR3 is CASSPGTVTYEQYF. The DNA for the CDR3 is TGTGCCAGCAGCCCTGGGACAGTTACCTACGAGCAGTACTTC.

This rearrangement joins TRBV5-1 to TRBJ2-2, with TRBD1 identical over 11 bases. The V gene's germline CDR1 is SGHRS and CDR2 YFSETQ. V lost 4 bases to trimming and J lost 4 bases; unmatched junction nucleotides: 3. The CDR3 runs 15 residues. CDR3 sequence: CASSTDRGLTGELFF. DNA of the CDR3: TGCGCCAGCAGCACGGACAGGGGGCTCACCGGGGAGCTGTTTTTT. Complete variable domain (other parts from reference TRBV5-1 and TRBJ2-2): KAGVTQTPRYLIKTRGQQVTLSCSPISGHRSVSWYQQTPGQGLQFLFEYFSETQRNKGNFPGRFSGRQFSNSRSEMNVSTLELGDSALYLCASSTDRGLTGELFFGEGSRLTVL.

This clonotype was found once. The CDR3 region has the DNA TGTGCCAGCAGCTTGGGTTTAGCGGGGTTCTACCAAGAGACCCAGTACTTC. Residues: CASSLGLAGFYQETQYF. The chain recombines TRBV5-6 with TRBJ2-5; TRBD2 matches at 8 bases. Germline trimming cut 0 bases from V and 0 bases from J; bases unmatched to any gene: 7. Germline V CDR1 and CDR2: SGHDT, YYEEEE. This CDR3 has 17 residues. Together with reference TRBV5-6 and TRBJ2-5, the CDR3 gives the full variable domain: DAGVTQSPTHLIKTRGQQVTLRCSPKSGHDTVSWYQQALGQGPQFIFQYYEEEERQRGNFPDRFSGHQFPNYSSELNVNALLLGDSALYLCASSLGLAGFYQETQYFGPGTRLLVL.

The gene calls are TRBV5-1 and TRBJ2-2; TRBD1 is a possible D gene (6 bases). Germline V gene data show CDR1 as SGHRS and CDR2 as YFSETQ. V lost 3 bases, J lost 6 bases, and 9 bases lay in between. CDR3 size: 13 residues. CDR3 amino acids: CASSYNRAGELFF. The DNA of the CDR3 is TGCGCCAGCAGCTATAACAGGGCCGGGGAGCTGTTTTTT.

The rearrangement uses TRBV6-2 or TRBV6-3 and TRBJ2-1; TRBD2 matches 11 bases. The CDR3 has 15 residues. Germline V CDR1 and CDR2: MNHEY, SVGEGT. Trimming at V came to 7 bases and at J to 6 bases, leaving 8 bases not matched to a gene. The CDR3 spells CASKTLAGDTNEQFF. The CDR3 DNA follows: TGTGCCAGCAAGACACTAGCGGGGGACACCAATGAGCAGTTCTTC.